This note documents a single TCR beta chain sequence. What it recognizes is unknown. At collection, donors were nominally healthy, but unrecorded immune exposures were probable. CDR1 is KGHSH and CDR2 is LQKENI in the germline V gene. V was pared by 2 bases and J by 7 bases, with 6 bases between. The CDR3 runs to 12 residues. The data were taken from a study of cytomegalovirus exposure and HLA in healthy donors. Researchers ran the PCR with 60 Vbeta and 13 Jbeta primers. The protocol was immunoSEQ multiplex PCR, while the TCRdb copy is restricted to in-frame clones and leaves out a portion. The sample contains approximately 110,000 clones, around 80% of which appear only once. Study observations and caveats: Specific recognition of CMV antigens was confirmed in vitro for three chains (all CMV-associated). An analysis was carried out at a later point. It showed that HLA-associated TCR beta chains were more clonally expanded than equally common non-associated chains. Based on reports, TCR beta sequences accurately predicted HLA-A and HLA-B alleles for most subjects.

The V call is TRBV18, the J call TRBJ1-5; unclear D gene. Material: PBMCs. This sequence originates from a young woman in good health and CMV-seronegative. In nucleotides, the CDR3 is TGTGCCAGCTCACCAGCGGAACAGCCCCAGCATTTT. It yields the protein CASSPAEQPQHF.